The 23 T cell receptor beta chains below come from one sample, sequenced in a study of T cell repertoires in cytomegalovirus infection. Each CDR3 protein gets one entry after TCRdb re-called the reads with MiXCR. The sample has roughly 310,000 distinct CDR3 sequences, roughly 29% seen once; the top ten hold 15% to 20%. For these receptors, no antigen is known. The material sequenced was cultured PBMCs, taken from culture after CMV antigen stimulation. The receptor source for this set is a human donor in good health (CMV status not recorded). Some clones in this sample may be carry-over from other donors' samples.

The chain links TRBV7-2 to TRBJ1-6, with a weak D call TRBD1 (6 bases). This CDR3 has 13 residues. Trimming left V 2 bases short and J 14 bases short, with 13 bases between. Germline-derived CDR1 and CDR2 are SGHTA and FQGNSA. The CDR3 bases are TGTGCCAGCAGCTTATCCAGGGGAGGCACCCTCCACTTT. Translating gives CASSLSRGGTLHF.

This clonotype occurred once. The chain is built from TRBV28 and TRBJ2-1; 14 nucleotides line up with TRBD2. Germline trimming cut 5 bases from V and 6 bases from J; bases unmatched to any gene: 18. Germline CDR1 and CDR2: MDHEN and SYDVKM. CDR3 size: 20 residues. CDR3 sequence (DNA): TGTGCCAGCAGTCCACGGACTAGCGGGAGGCCCCTTGTTGGTCCCAATGAGCAGTTCTTC. Translated: CASSPRTSGRPLVGPNEQFF.

The genes are TRBV14 and TRBJ1-3; no clear D gene. Germline V CDR1 and CDR2: SGHDN, FVKESK. This CDR3 comprises 13 residues. V was shortened by 1 base and J by 4 bases, with 5 bases between the two germline ends. CDR3 loop: CASSQVVGNTIYF. The CDR3 nucleotides are TGTGCCAGCAGCCAAGTGGTCGGAAACACCATATATTTT.

The chain recombines TRBV3-1 with TRBJ2-7; a weak D match, TRBD2 (5 bases). Germline V gene lookup returns CDR1 LGHDT and CDR2 YNNKEL (reference sequence). The CDR3 spans 14 residues. Trimming removed 7 bases at V and 2 bases at J, with 15 bases between. CDR3 region: CASTKGGVAYEQYF. In nucleotides, the CDR3 is TGTGCCAGCACCAAAGGAGGAGTAGCCTACGAGCAGTACTTC.

This clonotype was observed at least ten times. A junction boundary mismatches the germline segment, possibly from a read error. This sequence joins TRBV7-7 and TRBJ2-1; D might be TRBD1 (5 bases). CDR3 length: 13 residues. Germline V CDR1 and CDR2: SSHAT, FNYEAQ (reference sequence). This CDR3 is CASSLWQGYEQFF. For the CDR3, the DNA is TGTGCTAGCAGCTTATGGCAGGGCTATGAGCAGTTCTTC.

This chain links TRBV12-3 or TRBV12-4 with TRBJ1-5; D is ambiguous. Trimming stripped 1 base from V and 5 bases from J, with 9 bases between. The CDR3 has 14 residues. In DNA form, the CDR3 reads TGTGCCAGCAGTTTAGGAGGGCGGTATCAGCCCCAGCATTTT. Protein: CASSLGGRYQPQHF.

The chain uses TRBV12-3 or TRBV12-4 and TRBJ1-1; D is unresolved. The CDR3 has 13 residues. Trimming took 6 bases from V and 4 from J, leaving 12 bases between them. The CDR3 reads CASRATFGTEAFF. The CDR3 coding sequence is TGTGCCAGCAGGGCCACCTTCGGCACTGAAGCTTTCTTT.

The chain carries TRBV11-2 and TRBJ2-7, with D perhaps matching TRBD2 (5 bases). The V gene's germline CDR1 is SGHAT and CDR2 FQNNGV. This CDR3 contains 14 residues. The germline V and J ends were trimmed by 5 bases and 3 bases, with 14 bases remaining between them. The CDR3 protein is CASSPDWNYYEQYF. CDR3 DNA sequence: TGTGCCAGCAGCCCGGACTGGAATTACTACGAGCAGTACTTC.

The V gene is TRBV20-1, the J gene TRBJ2-1; D is tentatively TRBD1 or TRBD2 (5 bases each). Germline loops: CDR1 DFQATT, CDR2 SNEGSKA (reference sequence). Trimming left V 3 bases short and J 8 bases short, with 14 bases between. The CDR3 is 13 residues long. The CDR3 spells CSARGDPEDEQFF. The CDR3, as DNA: TGCAGTGCTAGGGGGGACCCAGAGGATGAGCAGTTCTTC.

This chain connects TRBV7-8 to TRBJ1-1; D is unclear. Trimming shortened V by 1 base and J by 3 bases, and 9 bases separated the two germline ends. The CDR3 length is 14 residues. Germline assignment: CDR1 SGHVS and CDR2 FQNEAQ. CDR3 region: CASSLEGMYTEAFF. The CDR3, as DNA: TGTGCCAGCAGCTTAGAAGGCATGTACACTGAAGCTTTCTTT.

This chain joins TRBV7-6 and TRBJ1-6; TRBD1 might be the D (6 bases). The length of the CDR3 is 20 residues. Germline V gene data show CDR1 as SGHVS and CDR2 as FNYEAQ. V was shortened by 5 bases and J by 4 bases, with 27 bases between the two germline ends. CDR3 DNA sequence: TGTGCCAGCAGCCACGATCCTAGACAGGATCTATCTCTTTATAATTCACCCCTCCACTTT. Translation gives CASSHDPRQDLSLYNSPLHF.

In this sample, this clonotype turned up many times. V gene TRBV7-9 combines with J gene TRBJ2-3; 7 positions match TRBD2. With 4 bases clipped from V and 2 bases from J, the junction kept 6 bases outside the gene matches. This CDR3 contains 15 residues. Germline V gene sequence: CDR1 SEHNR, CDR2 FQNEAQ (reference sequence). The DNA for the CDR3 is TGTGCCAGCAGCTCCCCCGGGACTACCACAGATACGCAGTATTTT. Amino acids: CASSSPGTTTDTQYF.

This clonotype was seen many times. The gene calls are TRBV5-4 and TRBJ2-1; 10 nucleotides line up with TRBD2. Trimming at V came to 4 bases and at J to 4 bases, leaving 17 bases not matched to a gene. The CDR3 is 19 residues long. Germline loops: CDR1 SGHNT, CDR2 YYREEE (reference sequence). The CDR3 DNA reads as TGTGCCAGCAGCCCTGAGGGTGGAGCGGGAGGGCTAGGGTACAATGAGCAGTTCTTC. Its protein is CASSPEGGAGGLGYNEQFF.

V and J are TRBV6-1 and TRBJ1-1; no firm D call. The germline gives CDR1 MNHNS, CDR2 SASEGT. The CDR3 contains 17 residues. V was pared by 6 bases and J by 0 bases, with 20 bases between. The CDR3 region is CASSVRPAGRMNTEAFF. DNA of the CDR3: TGTGCCAGCAGCGTCAGACCCGCTGGACGGATGAACACTGAAGCTTTCTTT.

The chain is built from TRBV2 and TRBJ1-1; D unclear. Germline V CDR1 and CDR2: SNHLY, FYNNEI. Trimming stripped 6 bases from V and 6 bases from J, with 11 bases between. The CDR3 sequence is 12 residues long. The CDR3 loop is CASRLDPSEAFF. The CDR3 DNA follows: TGTGCCAGCAGACTGGATCCATCTGAAGCTTTCTTT.

This chain joins TRBV7-2 and TRBJ2-2; 9 positions match TRBD2. The germline V gene encodes CDR1 SGHTA and CDR2 FQGNSA. V trimming: 1 base; J trimming: 4 bases; junction bases outside the gene matches: 7. The CDR3 totals 17 residues. The CDR3 loop reads CASSLVSGSFGTGELFF. The CDR3 DNA sequence: TGTGCCAGCAGCTTAGTTAGCGGGAGTTTCGGCACCGGGGAGCTGTTTTTT.

This clonotype was recorded a few times. The chain couples TRBV12-3 or TRBV12-4 to TRBJ1-1; 11 bases fit TRBD1. This CDR3 spans 18 amino acids. After removal of 8 bases from V and 0 bases from J, the junction contained 14 bases not matched to a gene. The CDR3 is CASLPHWDRGFMNTEAFF. CDR3 sequence (DNA): TGTGCCAGCCTCCCTCACTGGGACAGGGGGTTCATGAACACTGAAGCTTTCTTT.

The V gene is TRBV3-1, the J gene TRBJ2-1, with D possibly being TRBD1 (6 bases). CDR1 and CDR2 (germline): LGHDT, YNNKEL (reference sequence). V was trimmed by 1 base and J by 8 bases, leaving 12 bases between them. This CDR3 region has 14 residues. Here the CDR3 reads CASSQGTGFYEQFF. The DNA for the CDR3 is TGTGCCAGCAGCCAAGGAACAGGGTTCTATGAGCAGTTCTTC.

The chain couples TRBV20-1 to TRBJ2-2, with TRBD1 matching 9 bases. This CDR3 has 15 amino acids. Germline CDR1 DFQATT, CDR2 SNEGSKA (reference sequence). V lost 6 bases and J lost 2; bases outside the gene matches: 7. CDR3 nucleotides: TGCAGTGCCCGCGGGACAGGGACTAACACCGGGGAGCTGTTTTTT. It is translated as CSARGTGTNTGELFF.

This clonotype was seen only a few times. A read error may produce the germline difference seen at one junction end. The chain combines TRBV5-1 with TRBJ2-1; D possibly matches TRBD1 or TRBD2 (6 bases each). The length of the CDR3 is 15 residues. The germline CDR1 and CDR2 sequences are SGHRS and YFSETQ. The CDR3 protein is CASSLAAGGLNEQFF. Here the CDR3 DNA reads TGTGCCAGCAGCTTAGCGGCTGGGGGCCTGAATGAGCAGTTCTTC. Full variable domain (outside the CDR3, taken from reference TRBV5-1 and TRBJ2-1): KAGVTQTPRYLIKTRGQQVTLSCSPISGHRSVSWYQQTPGQGLQFLFEYFSETQRNKGNFPGRFSGRQFSNSRSEMNVSTLELGDSALYLCASSLAAGGLNEQFFGPGTRLTVL.

This clonotype was recorded a few times. V usage is TRBV10-3 and J usage is TRBJ1-1; 8 bases align to TRBD1. V gave up 6 bases and J gave up 3 bases; unmatched junction bases: 3. The CDR3 sequence is 13 residues long. The germline CDR1 and CDR2 sequences are ENHRY and SYGVKD. This chain's CDR3 is CAIRDRVDTEAFF. Written as DNA, the CDR3 is TGTGCCATCAGGGACAGGGTCGACACTGAAGCTTTCTTT.

This rearrangement joins TRBV28 to TRBJ2-5; TRBD1 is a possible D gene (5 bases). CDR1 and CDR2 (germline): MDHEN, SYDVKM. The CDR3 spans 12 residues. Trimming pared 3 bases from V and 6 bases from J, leaving 8 bases between. CDR3 residues: CASSLKGKTQYF. CDR3 in DNA: TGTGCCAGCAGTTTGAAGGGGAAGACCCAGTACTTC.

The gene calls are TRBV5-6 and TRBJ2-7, with 7 bases fitting TRBD1. From germline, CDR1 is SGHDT and CDR2 YYEEEE. Germline trimming cut 5 bases from V and 1 base from J; bases unmatched to any gene: 9. This CDR3 spans 15 amino acids. CDR3 bases: TGTGCCAGCAGACCGACCGGGACAGCGTCCTACGAGCAGTACTTC. This sequence encodes CASRPTGTASYEQYF.